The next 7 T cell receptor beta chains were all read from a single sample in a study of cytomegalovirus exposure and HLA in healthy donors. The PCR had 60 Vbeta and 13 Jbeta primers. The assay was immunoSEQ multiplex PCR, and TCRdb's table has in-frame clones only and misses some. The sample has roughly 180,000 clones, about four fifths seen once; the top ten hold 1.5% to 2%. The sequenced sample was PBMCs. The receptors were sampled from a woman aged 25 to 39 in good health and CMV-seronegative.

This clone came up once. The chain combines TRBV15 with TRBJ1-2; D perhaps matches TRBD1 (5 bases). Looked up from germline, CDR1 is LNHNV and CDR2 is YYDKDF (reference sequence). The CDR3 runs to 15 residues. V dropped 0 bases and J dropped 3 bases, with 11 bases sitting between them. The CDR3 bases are TGTGCCACCAGCAGAGATCTAGGGGCCTACTATGGCTACACCTTC. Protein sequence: CATSRDLGAYYGYTF.

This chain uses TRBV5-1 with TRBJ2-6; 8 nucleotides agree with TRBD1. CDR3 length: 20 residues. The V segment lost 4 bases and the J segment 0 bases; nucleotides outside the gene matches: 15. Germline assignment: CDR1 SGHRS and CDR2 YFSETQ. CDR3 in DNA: TGCGCCAGCAGCCCCTTCGCGGGGACAGGTCGTCTCTCTGGGGCCAACGTCCTGACTTTC. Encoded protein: CASSPFAGTGRLSGANVLTF.

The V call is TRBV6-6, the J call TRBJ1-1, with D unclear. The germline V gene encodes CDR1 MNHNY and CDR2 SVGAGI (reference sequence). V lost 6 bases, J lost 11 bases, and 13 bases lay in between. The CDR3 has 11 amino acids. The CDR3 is CASRPGSQAFF. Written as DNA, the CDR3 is TGTGCCAGCAGGCCGGGGTCGCAGGCTTTCTTT.

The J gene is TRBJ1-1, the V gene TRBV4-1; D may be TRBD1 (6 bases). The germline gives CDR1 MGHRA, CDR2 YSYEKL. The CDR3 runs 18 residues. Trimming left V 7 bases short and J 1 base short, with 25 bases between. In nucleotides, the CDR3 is TGCGCCAGCATCAAAGTAGCAGGGGCCTCCCGGCGGAACACTGAAGCTTTCTTT. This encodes CASIKVAGASRRNTEAFF.

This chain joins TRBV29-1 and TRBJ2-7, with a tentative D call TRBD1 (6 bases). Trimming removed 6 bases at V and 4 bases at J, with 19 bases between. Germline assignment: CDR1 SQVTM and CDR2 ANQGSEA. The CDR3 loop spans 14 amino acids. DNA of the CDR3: TGCAGCGTGCACGATACAGGGTCAAATTACGAGCAGTACTTC. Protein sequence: CSVHDTGSNYEQYF.

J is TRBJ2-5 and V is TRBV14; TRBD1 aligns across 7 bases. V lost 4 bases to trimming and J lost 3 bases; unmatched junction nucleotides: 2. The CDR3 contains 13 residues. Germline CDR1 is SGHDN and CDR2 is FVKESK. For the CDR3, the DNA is TGTGCCAGCAGCCCGGGGACAGAAGAGACCCAGTACTTC. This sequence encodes CASSPGTEETQYF.

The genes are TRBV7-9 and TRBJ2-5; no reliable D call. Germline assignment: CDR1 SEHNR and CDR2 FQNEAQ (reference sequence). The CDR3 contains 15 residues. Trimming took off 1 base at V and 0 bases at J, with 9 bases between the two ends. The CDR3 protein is CASSLVFGYQETQYF. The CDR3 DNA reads TGTGCCAGCAGCTTAGTCTTCGGGTACCAAGAGACCCAGTACTTC.